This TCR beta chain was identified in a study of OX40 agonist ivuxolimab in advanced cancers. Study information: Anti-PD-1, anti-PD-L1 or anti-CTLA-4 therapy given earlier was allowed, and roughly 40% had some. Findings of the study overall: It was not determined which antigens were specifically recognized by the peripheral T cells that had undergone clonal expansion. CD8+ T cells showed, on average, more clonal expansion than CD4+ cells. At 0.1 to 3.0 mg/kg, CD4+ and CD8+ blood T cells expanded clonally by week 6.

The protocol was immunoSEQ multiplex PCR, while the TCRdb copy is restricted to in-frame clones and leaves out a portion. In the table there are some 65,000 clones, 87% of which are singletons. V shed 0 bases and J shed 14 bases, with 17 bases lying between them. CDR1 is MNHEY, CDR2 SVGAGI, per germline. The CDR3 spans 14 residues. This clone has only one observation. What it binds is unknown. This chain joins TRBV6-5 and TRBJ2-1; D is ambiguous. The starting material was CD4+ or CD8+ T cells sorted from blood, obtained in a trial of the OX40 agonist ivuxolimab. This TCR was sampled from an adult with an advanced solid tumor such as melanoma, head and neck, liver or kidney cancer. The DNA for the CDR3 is TGTGCCAGCAGTTACTCAATTGAAATAGGTCCCGAGTTCTTC. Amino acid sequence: CASSYSIEIGPEFF.